A single sample gave rise to the 10 T cell receptor beta chains below, sequenced in a study of blood T cell repertoires in COVID-19. The assay was immunoSEQ multiplex PCR, and TCRdb's table has in-frame clones only and misses some. The table includes 150,000 or so clones, 80% to 90% detected once. The specimen sequenced was PBMCs or T cells enriched from blood (not recorded which). All receptors come from a man aged 50-60 years who had recovered from COVID-19.

The chain is built from TRBV4-2 and TRBJ1-5; D perhaps matches TRBD1 (6 bases). The CDR3 sequence is 17 residues long. Looked up from germline, CDR1 is LGHNA and CDR2 is YNFKEQ. V was shortened by 4 bases and J by 2 bases, with 18 bases between the two germline ends. CDR3 region: CASSPIDTGSGNQPQHF. The CDR3 region has the DNA TGTGCCAGCAGCCCGATTGATACAGGGTCTGGCAATCAGCCCCAGCATTTT.

CDR3 region: CASSLGFVAGAYNEQFF. The DNA of the CDR3 is TGTGCCAGCAGCTTAGGTTTTGTGGCGGGGGCCTACAATGAGCAGTTCTTC. The chain employs TRBV7-7 and TRBJ2-1, with 7 bases identical to TRBD2. V lost 1 base to trimming and J lost 2 bases; unmatched junction nucleotides: 8. The CDR3 has 17 amino acids. Germline CDR1 SSHAT, CDR2 FNYEAQ (reference sequence).

The chain recombines TRBV19 with TRBJ2-4; 9 positions agree with TRBD2. In germline, CDR1 is LNHDA, CDR2 SQIVND (reference sequence). Unmatched junction bases numbered 15, after V lost 3 bases and J lost 3 bases. This CDR3 comprises 19 residues. The CDR3 nucleotides read TGTGCCAGTAGTATCCGCGGGGGGGCCGTAAGAGAGGACAAAAACATTCAGTACTTC. Amino acid sequence: CASSIRGGAVREDKNIQYF. The full variable domain, rest sourced from reference TRBV19 and TRBJ2-4, is DGGITQSPKYLFRKEGQNVTLSCEQNLNHDAMYWYRQDPGQGLRLIYYSQIVNDFQKGDIAEGYSVSREKKESFPLTVTSAQKNPTAFYLCASSIRGGAVREDKNIQYFGAGTRLSVL.

CDR3 protein: CASSPPAPRGNYGYTF. The CDR3 region has the DNA TGTGCCAGCAGTCCACCTGCACCCAGGGGTAACTATGGCTACACCTTC. The chain uses TRBV28 and TRBJ1-2; TRBD1 might be the D (6 bases). The length of the CDR3 is 16 residues. The V end lost 5 bases, the J end lost 1 base, and 17 bases lay between the germline ends. Germline V gene lookup returns CDR1 MDHEN and CDR2 SYDVKM.

This clone has a single count. CDR3 nucleotides: TGCGCCAGCAGATCAGACAGGGGGTGGACAGATACGCAGTATTTT. Its translation: CASRSDRGWTDTQYF. V and J are TRBV5-1 and TRBJ2-3, with 9 bases lining up with TRBD1. CDR1 is SGHRS and CDR2 is YFSETQ in the germline V gene. The CDR3 sequence is 15 residues long. The V and J ends lost 5 bases and 3 bases, in that order; junction bases with no gene match: 7.

The chain uses TRBV6-5 and TRBJ2-1; 9 nucleotides match TRBD2. Germline loops: CDR1 MNHEY, CDR2 SVGAGI. The CDR3 extends over 15 amino acids. J gave up 7 bases and V 0 bases, and 4 bases lay outside the gene matches. CDR3 sequence (DNA): TGTGCCAGCAGTTACTCGGCGGGGGGGCCTAATGAGCAGTTCTTC. Residues: CASSYSAGGPNEQFF.

J is TRBJ1-4 and V is TRBV9, with D possibly matching TRBD1 (5 bases). The germline gives CDR1 SGDLS, CDR2 YYNGEE. This CDR3 is built from 12 residues. Trimming removed 2 bases from V and 8 bases from J, with 7 bases in between. This CDR3 reads CASSVAGEKLFF. The CDR3 coding sequence is TGTGCCAGCAGCGTCGCAGGGGAAAAACTGTTTTTT.

In its sample, this clone was seen once. The chain uses TRBV28 and TRBJ1-1; D might be TRBD1 (6 bases). The CDR3 totals 14 residues. CDR1 and CDR2 from the germline V gene are MDHEN and SYDVKM. Trimming removed 7 bases at V and 1 base at J, with 13 bases between. The CDR3 loop reads CASNTGSTNTEAFF. The CDR3, as DNA: TGTGCCAGCAATACAGGGTCCACGAACACTGAAGCTTTCTTT.

Only one count was recorded for this clone. This chain's CDR3 is CASSVAFRGNTGELFF. The CDR3 nucleotides are TGTGCCAGCAGCGTAGCTTTCAGGGGAAACACCGGGGAGCTGTTTTTT. This chain links TRBV9 with TRBJ2-2, with D possibly being TRBD1 (6 bases). The CDR3 runs to 16 residues. Trimming took 0 bases from V and 2 from J, leaving 11 bases between them. CDR1 and CDR2 from the germline V gene are SGDLS and YYNGEE. Based on the CDR3 plus reference TRBV9 and TRBJ2-2, the full variable domain is DSGVTQTPKHLITATGQRVTLRCSPRSGDLSVYWYQQSLDQGLQFLIQYYNGEERAKGNILERFSAQQFPDLHSELNLSSLELGDSALYFCASSVAFRGNTGELFFGEGSRLTVL.

V gene TRBV13 combines with J gene TRBJ1-1; TRBD1 might be the D (6 bases). V was clipped by 5 bases and J by 1 base, with 14 bases between them. Germline V gene lookup returns CDR1 PRHDT and CDR2 FYEKMQ (reference sequence). The CDR3 has 15 amino acids. In nucleotides, the CDR3 is TGTGCCAGCAGCCGAAAACAGGGAACGAACACTGAAGCTTTCTTT. This gives the protein CASSRKQGTNTEAFF.